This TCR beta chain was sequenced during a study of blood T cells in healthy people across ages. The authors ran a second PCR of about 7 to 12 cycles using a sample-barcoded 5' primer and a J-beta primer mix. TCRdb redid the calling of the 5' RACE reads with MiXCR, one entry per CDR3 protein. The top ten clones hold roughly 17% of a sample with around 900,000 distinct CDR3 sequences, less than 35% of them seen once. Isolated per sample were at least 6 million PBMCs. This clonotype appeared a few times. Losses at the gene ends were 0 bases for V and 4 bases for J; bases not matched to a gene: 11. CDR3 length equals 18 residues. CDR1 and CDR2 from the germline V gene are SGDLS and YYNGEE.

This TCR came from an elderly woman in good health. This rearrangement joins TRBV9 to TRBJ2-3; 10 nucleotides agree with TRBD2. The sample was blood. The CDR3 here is CASSVEASGRGRSDTQYF. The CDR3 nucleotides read TGTGCCAGCAGCGTAGAAGCGAGCGGGAGGGGCAGGTCAGATACGCAGTATTTT. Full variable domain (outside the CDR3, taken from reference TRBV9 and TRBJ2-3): DSGVTQTPKHLITATGQRVTLRCSPRSGDLSVYWYQQSLDQGLQFLIQYYNGEERAKGNILERFSAQQFPDLHSELNLSSLELGDSALYFCASSVEASGRGRSDTQYFGPGTRLTVL.